The clone carrying this T cell receptor (beta chain) has just one count. Its antigen is still unknown. Researchers made TCR beta libraries by using iRepertoire HTBI primers and running Arm-PCR on CDR3 regions. TCRdb analysed the multiplex PCR reads with MiXCR anew, one entry per CDR3 protein. This table has about half a million distinct CDR3 sequences, approximately 12% appearing once. The sample comes from a study of regulatory T cells in long-lasting Graves disease. Time point denoted: newly diagnosed GD, antithyroid drugs for less than 3 months. RNA extracted from PBMCs served as the sequencing template. The CDR3 length is 15 residues. Trimming left V 10 bases short and J 2 bases short, with 20 bases between. The germline CDR1 and CDR2 sequences are SEHNR and FQNEAQ (reference sequence). Study-level results: Repertoires from persistent disease leaned toward TRBV28, TRBJ1-2 and TRBJ2-5.

These data also featured in a second study, about T cells in Graves' hyperthyroidism and ophthalmopathy.

The sample was peripheral blood mononuclear cells (PBMCs), taken at new diagnosis, from a patient treated with antithyroid drugs. The chain has TRBV7-9 and TRBJ1-1; TRBD1 might be the D (6 bases). The source of this sequence is a woman aged 25 to 45 with Graves disease. CDR3 sequence (DNA): TGTGCCACCGCGCTGGGGACATTCGCCAACACTGAAGCTTTCTTT. Its protein is CATALGTFANTEAFF.